These T cell receptor beta chains were read from a single sample in a study of blood T cell repertoires in COVID-19. Libraries were prepared by immunoSEQ multiplex PCR; TCRdb keeps only in-frame clonotypes and omits some of them. The data contain fewer than 200,000 clones, approximately 85% of them singletons. The specimen sequenced was peripheral blood. The receptors derive from a man in his forties who had recovered from COVID-19. Each CDR3 is given with its conserved first and last residue. The D gene is left open where the match is weak. Where a row states a size, it is once, few, many or the class of an expanded clone; other rows omit it.

V: TRBV7-2
D: TRBD2
size: NA
J: TRBJ2-6
DNA: TGTGCCAGCAGCTTAGCGCGGGGGACTGGGGCCAACGTCCTGACTTTC
CDR3: CASSLARGTGANVLTF

V: TRBV21-1
D: NA
size: NA
J: TRBJ2-4
DNA: TGTGCCAGCAGCAAAGTTAAAGCCAAAAACATTCAGTACTTC
CDR3: CASSKVKAKNIQYF

V: TRBV12-3/TRBV12-4
D: NA
size: NA
J: TRBJ2-5
DNA: TGTGCCAGCAGTTTGGACATTCAAGAGACCCAGTACTTC
CDR3: CASSLDIQETQYF

V: TRBV5-1
D: TRBD2
size: NA
J: TRBJ2-5
DNA: TGCGCCAGCAGCACCGGGACTAGCTTGCCCCAAGAGACCCAGTACTTC
CDR3: CASSTGTSLPQETQYF

V: TRBV12-3/TRBV12-4
D: NA
size: NA
J: TRBJ2-4
DNA: TGTGCCAGCGTTACCAGTGGAGACATTCAGTACTTC
CDR3: CASVTSGDIQYF

V: TRBV7-2
D: TRBD1
size: NA
J: TRBJ1-4
DNA: TGTGCCAGCAGCTTACCGGGACAGGGAAATGAAAAACTGTTTTTT
CDR3: CASSLPGQGNEKLFF

V: TRBV18
D: TRBD1
size: NA
J: TRBJ2-3
DNA: TGTGCCAGCTCAGACAGGGGAAAGTCAGATACGCAGTATTTT
CDR3: CASSDRGKSDTQYF

V: TRBV6-1
D: NA
size: NA
J: TRBJ2-7
DNA: TGTGCCAGCAGTGAAAAAAAGGTGGGGGCTTACGAGCAGTACTTC
CDR3: CASSEKKVGAYEQYF

V: TRBV4-2
D: TRBD1
size: once
J: TRBJ2-2
DNA: TGTGCCAGCAGCCAAGAGGGACAGGCCAGTTTGGACACCGGGGAGCTGTTTTTT
CDR3: CASSQEGQASLDTGELFF

V: TRBV3-1/TRBV3-2
D: NA
size: NA
J: TRBJ1-1
DNA: TGTGCCAGCAGCCAAGCCCAGGTAAACACTGAAGCTTTCTTT
CDR3: CASSQAQVNTEAFF

V: TRBV27
D: NA
size: NA
J: TRBJ2-3
DNA: TGTGCCAGCAGTCCCTCGGGGGGCCGGGGAGATACGCAGTATTTT
CDR3: CASSPSGGRGDTQYF

V: TRBV4-1
D: NA
size: NA
J: TRBJ2-1
DNA: TGCGCCAGCAGCCAGTTACTAGCAGGCAATGAGCAGTTCTTC
CDR3: CASSQLLAGNEQFF

V: TRBV18
D: TRBD1
size: NA
J: TRBJ1-2
DNA: TGTGCCAGCTCACAGAGTGGGACAGGGGTTGGCTACACCTTC
CDR3: CASSQSGTGVGYTF

V: TRBV23-1
D: NA
size: once
J: TRBJ1-1
DNA: TGCGCCAGCAGTCAATCGGACAACAGTTACACTGAAGCTTTCTTT
CDR3: CASSQSDNSYTEAFF

V: TRBV7-6
D: TRBD1
size: NA
J: TRBJ2-2
DNA: TGTGCCAGCAGCCTCCCTCCGGGACAGCCGAACACCGGGGAGCTGTTTTTT
CDR3: CASSLPPGQPNTGELFF

V: TRBV7-2
D: TRBD2
size: NA
J: TRBJ2-7
DNA: TGTGCCAGCAGCTTAGGGATGGGGACTAGTGCGTACTTC
CDR3: CASSLGMGTSAYF

V: TRBV28
D: NA
size: NA
J: TRBJ1-2
DNA: TGTGCCAGCGCTTTTACGGGCAGGGCCTACTATGGCTACACCTTC
CDR3: CASAFTGRAYYGYTF

V: TRBV5-1
D: NA
size: once
J: TRBJ2-2
DNA: TGCGCCAGCAGCGGGAGTGGGGGCGGAGGCACCGGGGAGCTGTTTTTT
CDR3: CASSGSGGGGTGELFF

V: TRBV29-1
D: NA
size: NA
J: TRBJ1-2
DNA: TGCAGCGTTGAAGACGGACTCTATGGCTACACCTTC
CDR3: CSVEDGLYGYTF

V: TRBV15
D: NA
size: once
J: TRBJ1-1
DNA: TGTGCCACCAGACACACCACCACGGGGACTGAAGCTTTCTTT
CDR3: CATRHTTTGTEAFF

V: TRBV6-2/TRBV6-3
D: TRBD1
size: NA
J: TRBJ2-7
DNA: TGTGCCAGCAGTAACACGCTTGACAGGGGCACCTACGAGCAGTACTTC
CDR3: CASSNTLDRGTYEQYF

V: TRBV2
D: NA
size: many
J: TRBJ1-2
DNA: TGTGCCAGCAGTGAAGCCCAGTTGGGCGGCTACACCTTC
CDR3: CASSEAQLGGYTF

V: TRBV12-2
D: NA
size: once
J: TRBJ2-2
DNA: TGTGCAAGTCGCTTTTCCCCCATACCTGTAGCGGGGCCAAACACCGGGGAGCTGTTTTTT
CDR3: CASRFSPIPVAGPNTGELFF

V: TRBV11-3
D: TRBD2
size: NA
J: TRBJ2-5
DNA: TGTGCCAGCAGCTACGGGGGGAACCAAGAGACCCAGTACTTC
CDR3: CASSYGGNQETQYF

V: TRBV7-9
D: NA
size: few
J: TRBJ1-1
DNA: TGTGCCAGCAGCTTACTCCGGGGGTCAGAAGCTTTCTTT
CDR3: CASSLLRGSEAFF

V: TRBV29-1
D: TRBD2
size: NA
J: TRBJ2-1
DNA: TGCAGCGTTACGGGGGGGCCCTACAATGAGCAGTTCTTC
CDR3: CSVTGGPYNEQFF

V: TRBV7-9
D: NA
size: NA
J: TRBJ2-3
DNA: TGTGCCAGCAGCTCCTCGGTAGATACGCAGTATTTT
CDR3: CASSSSVDTQYF

V: TRBV5-1
D: NA
size: few
J: TRBJ2-7
DNA: TGCGCCAGCAGCCTAAGAGGCGGGGACGTCCTCTACGAGCAGTACTTC
CDR3: CASSLRGGDVLYEQYF

V: TRBV19
D: NA
size: NA
J: TRBJ1-2
DNA: TGTGCCAGTAGCGGCCAGGCAGGGTGGCCCTATGGCTACACCTTC
CDR3: CASSGQAGWPYGYTF

V: TRBV28
D: TRBD1
size: NA
J: TRBJ1-3
DNA: TGTGCCAGCAGAAACAGGGGACCTGGAAACACCATATATTTT
CDR3: CASRNRGPGNTIYF

V: TRBV5-1
D: NA
size: few
J: TRBJ2-2
DNA: TGCGCCAGCAGCTTGGACCAGGACACCGGGGAGCTGTTTTTT
CDR3: CASSLDQDTGELFF

V: TRBV6-5
D: TRBD2
size: NA
J: TRBJ2-1
DNA: TGTGCCAGCACTACAGCGGGGGGGCACAATGAGCAGTTCTTC
CDR3: CASTTAGGHNEQFF

V: TRBV7-9
D: NA
size: NA
J: TRBJ2-5
DNA: TGTGCCAGCAGCTTCTGGGGGCTGGGAGAGACCCAGTACTTC
CDR3: CASSFWGLGETQYF

V: TRBV19
D: NA
size: NA
J: TRBJ1-1
DNA: TGTGCCAGTACGGGGGGAGTGATGTTGGAAGCTTTCTTT
CDR3: CASTGGVMLEAFF

V: TRBV7-2
D: NA
size: once
J: TRBJ1-1
DNA: TGTGCCAGCAGCTTTGGCGGGCCTGAAGCTTTCTTT
CDR3: CASSFGGPEAFF

V: TRBV27
D: NA
size: NA
J: TRBJ2-7
DNA: TGTGCCAGCAGCTTGACAGCGTACTACGAGCAGTACTTC
CDR3: CASSLTAYYEQYF

V: TRBV7-9
D: TRBD2
size: once
J: TRBJ2-1
DNA: TGTGCCAGCAGCTTACTGGGGACTAGCGGGGTCCATGAGCAGTTCTTC
CDR3: CASSLLGTSGVHEQFF

V: TRBV30
D: TRBD1
size: NA
J: TRBJ2-3
DNA: TGTGCCTGGAGTTCAGGACAGGGGGCTGATACGCAGTATTTT
CDR3: CAWSSGQGADTQYF

V: TRBV5-1
D: TRBD1
size: once
J: TRBJ2-7
DNA: TGCGCCAGCAGCCCCGGGACAGGGTCCCACGAGCAGTACTTC
CDR3: CASSPGTGSHEQYF

V: TRBV18
D: NA
size: NA
J: TRBJ1-1
DNA: TGTGCCAGCTCACCACTGGGGGCTGACACTGAAGCTTTCTTT
CDR3: CASSPLGADTEAFF

V: TRBV6-5
D: NA
size: NA
J: TRBJ2-5
DNA: TGTGCCAGCACGTCGTCCGTTCCCCAAGAGACCCAGTACTTC
CDR3: CASTSSVPQETQYF

V: TRBV4-3
D: NA
size: NA
J: TRBJ1-4
DNA: TGCGCCAGCAGCCAGGGGGTCGGCGGGGCCGAAAAACTGTTTTTT
CDR3: CASSQGVGGAEKLFF

V: TRBV28
D: TRBD1
size: NA
J: TRBJ1-3
DNA: TGTGCCAGCAGTTTATTTGTAGGGGGCGCGAACACCATATATTTT
CDR3: CASSLFVGGANTIYF

V: TRBV6-5
D: TRBD1
size: NA
J: TRBJ1-2
DNA: TGTGCCAGCAGTTCAACTCCGGGACAGGTAGATGGCTACACCTTC
CDR3: CASSSTPGQVDGYTF

V: TRBV6-5
D: TRBD1
size: NA
J: TRBJ1-4
DNA: TGTGCCAGCAGTCAACAGGGGGCAGACGAAAAACTGTTTTTT
CDR3: CASSQQGADEKLFF

V: TRBV7-2
D: TRBD2
size: NA
J: TRBJ2-7
DNA: TGTGCCAGCAAAGACTTTACCGGGGGGGAGTACTTC
CDR3: CASKDFTGGEYF

V: TRBV25-1
D: TRBD2
size: NA
J: TRBJ2-3
DNA: TGTGCCAGCAGTCCTAGCGGGGTCACAGATACGCAGTATTTT
CDR3: CASSPSGVTDTQYF

V: TRBV5-1
D: TRBD1
size: NA
J: TRBJ2-1
DNA: TGCGCCAGCAGCTTGGAGAGACAGGGAATGGAGCAGTTCTTC
CDR3: CASSLERQGMEQFF

V: TRBV12-3/TRBV12-4
D: NA
size: NA
J: TRBJ2-3
DNA: TGTGCCAGCAACACGGGGGGCGTAGATACGCAGTATTTT
CDR3: CASNTGGVDTQYF

V: TRBV4-1
D: NA
size: NA
J: TRBJ2-1
DNA: TGCGCCACCTCCCAAACGGAGGGGTCGTACAATGAGCAGTTCTTC
CDR3: CATSQTEGSYNEQFF